This TCR beta chain is drawn from a study of STAT3 mutations in large granular lymphocyte leukemia (dated by TCRdb to between 2018 and 2021). Background for the entire study: In roughly half of the longitudinally sequenced T-LGLL patients, canonical activating STAT3 mutations were detected. Over half of the T-LGLL patients were given one or more immunosuppressive therapy regimens, and approximately 42% of those treated had a hematologic response. To reconstruct clonal hierarchy and dynamics, serial deep sequencing of TCRbeta CDR3 and STAT3 was performed in patients with T-cell large granular lymphocyte leukemia. From an initial cohort of 200 to 250 LGL patients, 20 or so representative T-LGLL cases were selected for longitudinal TCRbeta and STAT3 sequencing. As controls within the study, two patients with natural killer LGL leukemia were also sequenced longitudinally. For each patient, sequencing was performed at an average of approximately 4 time points, with a range of 2 to 8 samplings.

There are 14 amino acids in the CDR3, from cysteine to phenylalanine inclusive. The sequence is cut down to CDR3 DNA, 42 bases in frame from base 1. The same DNA, extracted from blood mononuclear cells, served for both TCR sequencing and STAT3 sequencing. TCRbeta libraries were sequenced on an Illumina MiSeq, averaging about 38,000 productive templates per sample. The immunoSEQ assay, which uses multiplex PCR amplification, was used to generate TCRbeta CDR3 libraries. The authors' pipeline ran thus. Repertoire diversity was calculated as previously defined, and values close to 0 indicated extremely monoclonal samples. TCRdb carries this immuneACCESS record with in-frame sequences only. Its versions omit some clonotypes, under half of them owing to an unresolved V gene in the studies checked, with the rest unexplained. V and J calls and clone size are those listed in that table; D and trimming were worked out from the DNA. The sample table contains 35,000 to 40,000 clones; only one count was recorded for about 88% of them. Roughly 0.39% of the sample goes to the ten largest clones.

What the study reported, not specific to this receptor: Every T-LGLL patient showed at least one immunodominant TCRbeta clonotype, and about half showed multiple immunodominant subclonotypes. The linking of therapy response to changes in TCR clonal burden was complicated by variable intervals between samplings and differing treatment regimens. Because codominant clonotypes persisted in some patients, a small but highly pathogenic clone may have been missed. The burden of the dominant TCR clone was higher than the STAT3 mutant burden in several patients, which suggests that the STAT3 mutation arose secondarily inside a clone that had already expanded. Because no samples were available when a clone first appeared, clonal expansion was inferred from samplings taken at other points. TCR clonotype switching after therapy was observed in 6 of 18 patients, and all newly emerging clones were found to be STAT3 wild type.

Worth noting for this clone: The antigen it binds to is not known. Base qualities are not recorded, but no much larger clone differs from it by a single base.

Sequenced sample: PBMCs. The sequence is built from TRBV12-1 and TRBJ2-1. TRBV12-1 is flagged as a pseudogene. The receptor was isolated from a human donor with T large granular lymphocyte leukemia. Some clones in this sample may be carry-over from other donors' samples. Read as DNA, the sequence is TGTGCCAGCAGCTTGGTGGGGAATGGGGATGAGCAGTTCTTC. This translates into CASSLVGNGDEQFF.